The 24 T cell receptor beta chains listed next were all sequenced from one sample in a study of T cells after yellow fever vaccination. One entry per CDR3 protein results from TCRdb running MiXCR on the 5' RACE reads. The repertoire holds 160,000 or so distinct CDR3 sequences, with 6% to 7.5% as singletons. Sample: CD4+ T cells sorted from PBMCs, taken 4 to 5 days after the first yellow fever vaccination. These receptors all come from a man aged 18 to 29 who received the YFV17D yellow fever vaccine.

On this clonotype itself: It may be a read error: a sequence one base away is much more abundant. This chain links TRBV7-3 with TRBJ2-5; D is uncertain. This CDR3 contains 13 residues. From germline, CDR1 is SGHTA and CDR2 FQGTGA. This CDR3 is CASGETQQETKYF. As DNA, the CDR3 is TGTGCCAGCGGCGAGACGCAGCAGGAGACCAAGTACTTC.

This clonotype was observed many times. This chain uses TRBV7-3 with TRBJ2-1; weak D call: TRBD2 (7 bases). The CDR3 runs 19 residues. Germline CDR1 and CDR2: SGHTA and FQGTGA. The V gene lost 1 base and the J gene lost 4 bases, with 23 bases spanning the gap. CDR3 region: CASSLNRLGGGRSYNEQFF. The CDR3 DNA reads TGTGCCAGCAGCTTAAATCGTTTGGGGGGGGGCCGTAGTTACAATGAGCAGTTCTTC.

The chain carries TRBV5-1 and TRBJ1-2, with a weak D call TRBD1 (5 bases). Germline CDR1 SGHRS, CDR2 YFSETQ. The length of the CDR3 is 15 residues. The V end was cut by 0 bases, the J end by 4 bases, with 13 bases between. CDR3 bases: TGCGCCAGCAGCTTGGAGGTTCAGGGATTCTATGGCTACACCTTC. Protein: CASSLEVQGFYGYTF. Full variable domain (rest looked up from reference TRBV5-1 and TRBJ1-2): KAGVTQTPRYLIKTRGQQVTLSCSPISGHRSVSWYQQTPGQGLQFLFEYFSETQRNKGNFPGRFSGRQFSNSRSEMNVSTLELGDSALYLCASSLEVQGFYGYTFGSGTRLTVV.

This clonotype was seen ten or more times. V gene TRBV18 combines with J gene TRBJ1-1; D gene ambiguous. CDR1 is KGHSH and CDR2 is LQKENI in the germline V gene. Trimming left V 2 bases short and J 1 base short, with 11 bases between. There are 15 residues in the CDR3. The CDR3 region is CASSPRSQRNTEAFF. The CDR3 region has the DNA TGTGCCAGCTCACCAAGGTCACAGCGGAACACTGAAGCTTTCTTT.

This clonotype came up a few times. The V gene is TRBV23-1, the J gene TRBJ2-7; tentatively, D is TRBD1 or TRBD2 (5 bases each). TRBV23-1 has ORF status, its function being uncertain. The V end lost 0 bases, the J end lost 6 bases, and 12 bases lay between the germline ends. The CDR3 is 14 residues long. The CDR3 is CASSQSRGAGEQYV. CDR3 bases: TGCGCCAGCAGTCAATCGAGAGGGGCGGGCGAGCAGTACGTC.

The table lists this clonotype with a few counts. The V and J genes are TRBV20-1 and TRBJ1-2; TRBD1 aligns across 8 bases. J gave up 6 bases and V 5 bases, and 5 bases lay outside the gene matches. Germline V gives CDR1 DFQATT, CDR2 SNEGSKA (reference sequence). This CDR3 contains 12 residues. The CDR3 DNA reads as TGCAGTGCTGTGGACAGGGATCATGGCTACACCTTC. Amino acid sequence: CSAVDRDHGYTF.

In this sample, this clonotype turned up many times. The chain has TRBV7-8 and TRBJ2-2; D not resolved. The CDR3 has 13 amino acids. Germline CDR1 reads SGHVS; CDR2 reads FQNEAQ. The V gene lost 0 bases and the J gene lost 3 bases, with 2 bases spanning the gap. The CDR3 DNA sequence: TGTGCCAGCAGCTTAGCCTACACCGGGGAGCTGTTTTTT. Translating gives CASSLAYTGELFF.

This clonotype was observed at least ten times. The chain joins TRBV2 to TRBJ2-1, with D hard to call. V was trimmed by 2 bases and J by 8 bases, leaving 4 bases between them. The CDR3 covers 11 residues. Germline-derived CDR1 and CDR2 are SNHLY and FYNNEI. In DNA form, the CDR3 reads TGTGCCAGCAGTGAAAGTTATGAGCAGTTCTTC. Protein sequence: CASSESYEQFF. The full variable domain, in which reference TRBV2 and TRBJ2-1 provide the parts outside the CDR3, is EPEVTQTPSHQVTQMGQEVILRCVPISNHLYFYWYRQILGQKVEFLVSFYNNEISEKSEIFDDQFSVERPDGSNFTLKIRSTKLEDSAMYFCASSESYEQFFGPGTRLTVL.

In its sample, this clonotype was seen many times. The chain has TRBV12-3 or TRBV12-4 and TRBJ2-7, with 7 nucleotides matching TRBD1. CDR3 size: 15 residues. Losses at the gene ends were 1 base for V and 3 bases for J; bases not matched to a gene: 6. The chain's CDR3 is CASSLDTGQNYEQYF. DNA for the CDR3: TGTGCCAGCAGTTTAGACACGGGACAGAACTACGAGCAGTACTTC.

This clonotype was recorded at least ten times. The V and J genes are TRBV20-1 and TRBJ2-3; D unresolved. CDR1 is DFQATT, CDR2 SNEGSKA, per germline (reference sequence). This CDR3 has 16 residues. The ends were cut back, 3 bases at V and 4 bases at J, with 20 bases in the middle. CDR3 nucleotide sequence: TGCAGTGCTAGGTTCCAGTACGATAGCCCCCCAGATACGCAGTATTTT. This encodes CSARFQYDSPPDTQYF.

This clonotype has a count of ten or more. The chain employs TRBV7-8 and TRBJ2-2, with 9 bases lining up with TRBD1. The CDR3 spans 15 residues. V shed 1 base, J shed 6 bases, and the junction held 3 bases outside the gene matches. Germline assignment: CDR1 SGHVS and CDR2 FQNEAQ. The CDR3 protein is CASSLGDREAGELFF. The CDR3 region has the DNA TGTGCCAGCAGCTTAGGGGACAGGGAGGCCGGGGAGCTGTTTTTT.

This clonotype came up many times. CDR3 nucleotides: TGTGCCTGGAGTCGTGCAGATACGCAGTATTTT. It specifies CAWSRADTQYF. The J gene is TRBJ2-3, the V gene TRBV30, with unresolved D. CDR1 GTSNPN and CDR2 SVGIG come from the germline V gene (reference sequence). This CDR3 is built from 11 residues. V was cut by 2 bases and J by 4 bases, with 4 bases left in between.

This clonotype was seen many times. This rearrangement joins TRBV28 to TRBJ2-1; maybe TRBD2 (6 bases). Trimming took off 7 bases at V and 0 bases at J, with 10 bases between the two ends. The CDR3 covers 14 residues. CDR1 and CDR2 (germline): MDHEN, SYDVKM. In nucleotides, the CDR3 is TGTGCCAGCAACTGGGACTTCTCCTACAATGAGCAGTTCTTC. The encoded protein is CASNWDFSYNEQFF.

At least ten counts were recorded for this clonotype. This chain joins TRBV20-1 and TRBJ1-5; D gene ambiguous. Germline CDR1 reads DFQATT; CDR2 reads SNEGSKA (reference sequence). The CDR3 is 12 residues long. Trimming stripped 1 base from V and 7 bases from J, with 8 bases between. The CDR3 DNA is TGCAGTGCTAGAGTTGGCGGGCAGCCCCAGCATTTT. Translated, it gives CSARVGGQPQHF.

This clonotype has a count of ten or more. CDR3: CASSRDRANQPQHF. For the CDR3, the DNA is TGTGCCAGCAGCCGGGACAGGGCAAATCAGCCCCAGCATTTT. The chain recombines TRBV7-9 with TRBJ1-5, with 9 nucleotides matching TRBD1. The germline CDR1 and CDR2 sequences are SEHNR and FQNEAQ (reference sequence). V was clipped by 5 bases and J by 4 bases; unmatched bases: 3. The CDR3 is 14 residues long.

The table lists this clonotype with many counts. This sequence joins TRBV27 and TRBJ1-2; no clear D. Trimming stripped 6 bases from V and 4 bases from J, with 12 bases between. This CDR3 is built from 13 residues. Germline V CDR1 and CDR2: MNHEY, SMNVEV (reference sequence). CDR3 DNA: TGTGCCAGCAGGCTAGGGTTAGGCTATGGCTACACCTTC. This translates into CASRLGLGYGYTF.

Ten or more counts support this clonotype. V gene TRBV15 combines with J gene TRBJ2-7; the match to TRBD2 covers 8 bases. CDR1 LNHNV and CDR2 YYDKDF come from the germline V gene (reference sequence). The CDR3 has 15 amino acids. Germline trimming cut 3 bases from V and 2 bases from J; bases unmatched to any gene: 6. CDR3 coding DNA: TGTGCCACCAGCAGTTCCGGGACTAGAACCTACGAGCAGTACTTC. Protein: CATSSSGTRTYEQYF.

This clonotype showed up many times. The chain employs TRBV11-2 and TRBJ2-5; D may be TRBD2 (5 bases). This CDR3 comprises 14 residues. Germline CDR1 is SGHAT and CDR2 is FQNNGV. Trimming left V 7 bases short and J 0 bases short, with 12 bases between. CDR3 coding DNA: TGTGCCAGCACCTTTTCGGAGGACCAAGAGACCCAGTACTTC. Its translation is CASTFSEDQETQYF. The full variable domain, rest sourced from reference TRBV11-2 and TRBJ2-5, is EAGVAQSPRYKIIEKRQSVAFWCNPISGHATLYWYQQILGQGPKLLIQFQNNGVVDDSQLPKDRFSAERLKGVDSTLKIQPAKLEDSAVYLCASTFSEDQETQYFGPGTRLLVL.

This clonotype was counted ten times or more. V usage is TRBV10-3 and J usage is TRBJ2-7, with D maybe TRBD2 (6 bases). The germline CDR1 and CDR2 sequences are ENHRY and SYGVKD. This CDR3 comprises 14 residues. The V and J ends lost 3 bases and 4 bases respectively, with 13 bases between them. CDR3 in amino acids: CAISDPGGRYEQYF. The CDR3 nucleotides read TGTGCCATCAGTGACCCCGGGGGTCGGTACGAGCAGTACTTC.

This sequence joins TRBV5-4 and TRBJ2-2; TRBD1 might be the D (5 bases). Germline CDR1 and CDR2: SGHNT and YYREEE (reference sequence). The CDR3 has 15 residues. V was shortened by 4 bases and J by 6 bases, with 16 bases between the two germline ends. The CDR3 coding sequence is TGTGCCAGCAGCGAAACTCAGGGTACCCCCGGGGAGCTGTTTTTT. This gives the protein CASSETQGTPGELFF.

This clonotype has ten or more counts. The rearrangement uses TRBV27 and TRBJ1-6; D is unresolved. The CDR3 is 16 amino acids. Germline V gives CDR1 MNHEY, CDR2 SMNVEV (reference sequence). The ends were cut back, 5 bases at V and 7 bases at J, with 18 bases in the middle. The CDR3 protein is CASSTLAVGLNSPLHF. CDR3 DNA sequence: TGTGCCAGCAGTACCCTAGCCGTAGGGCTCAATTCACCCCTCCACTTT.

This clonotype was observed at least ten times. The chain has TRBV5-1 and TRBJ2-1; D may be TRBD1 or TRBD2 (5 bases each). There are 15 residues in the CDR3. Germline CDR1 reads SGHRS; CDR2 reads YFSETQ. Trimming stripped 0 bases from V and 2 bases from J, with 9 bases between. CDR3 bases: TGCGCCAGCAGCTTGGAGGTGGGGGCCTACAATGAGCAGTTCTTC. As protein: CASSLEVGAYNEQFF.

In this sample, this clonotype turned up many times. The chain joins TRBV4-1 to TRBJ1-1, with D tentatively TRBD1 (5 bases). From germline, CDR1 is MGHRA and CDR2 YSYEKL. The CDR3 has 14 amino acids. V gave up 2 bases and J gave up 4 bases, with 11 bases separating them. DNA for the CDR3: TGCGCCAGCAGCCAACCGACGGGGGGCACTGAAGCTTTCTTT. Translating it yields CASSQPTGGTEAFF.

This clonotype was counted a few times. Relative to the germline gene, one junction end is altered; a read error may explain this. The rearrangement uses TRBV5-1 and TRBJ2-5; TRBD2 agrees at 14 bases. Germline lookup yields CDR1 SGHRS and CDR2 YFSETQ. The CDR3 contains 18 residues. The CDR3 loop reads CASSVGLAGALYQETQYF. The CDR3 DNA sequence: TGCGCCAGCAGCGTGGGACTAGCGGGGGCCCTGTACCAGGAGACCCAGTACTTC.